This is a list of T cell receptor beta chains from one sample in a study of blood T cell repertoires in COVID-19. Sequenced by immunoSEQ multiplex PCR; TCRdb stores in-frame clones only, minus some. The table lists around 500,000 clones, around nine tenths of them singletons. Sequenced sample: PBMCs or T cells enriched from blood (not recorded which). The receptors stem from a woman aged 55 to 70 who had recovered from COVID-19. The CDR3 runs from the conserved cysteine through the conserved F or W. The D gene is left open where the match is weak. Clone size is shown for a subset of rows, as once, few, many or a class of expanded clone.

>TRBV2|NA|NA|TRBJ2-4|13
TGTGCCAGCAGTGAGGGCGGGCCAAACATTCAGTACTTC
CASSEGGPNIQYF
>TRBV9|TRBD1|NA|TRBJ1-2|15
TGTGCCAGCAGCGTCGCACAGGGGGCTAGTTATGGCTACACCTTC
CASSVAQGASYGYTF
>TRBV4-1|NA|NA|TRBJ2-5|15
TGCGCCAGCAGCCACCCGTCGCAGGGAGGACAGACCCAGTACTTC
CASSHPSQGGQTQYF
>TRBV9|NA|NA|TRBJ2-7|16
TGTGCCAGCAGCGTAGCCCTGGACAGACCCCCCTACGAGCAGTACTTC
CASSVALDRPPYEQYF
>TRBV7-9|NA|few|TRBJ2-7|16
TGTGCCAGCAGCCCCTCCCAGACCGCCCCGGCGAGGGAGCAGTACTTC
CASSPSQTAPAREQYF
>TRBV7-6|TRBD2|NA|TRBJ2-3|17
TGTGCCAGCAGCTTCGAACTAGCGCAGACTAGCACAGATACGCAGTATTTT
CASSFELAQTSTDTQYF
>TRBV5-1|NA|NA|TRBJ1-4|12
TGCGCCAGCAGCTTGGCCGGTGAAAAACTGTTTTTT
CASSLAGEKLFF
>TRBV18|NA|NA|TRBJ2-1|13
TGTGCCAGCTCACCGGACAGTGCCAATGAGCAGTTCTTC
CASSPDSANEQFF
>TRBV10-2|TRBD1|NA|TRBJ1-6|17
TGCGCCAGCAGTACCGGGACAGGGGGCACCTATAATTCACCCCTCCACTTT
CASSTGTGGTYNSPLHF
>TRBV2|NA|NA|TRBJ1-6|15
TGTGCCAGCAGTGCTGGGCAGAACTATAATTCACCCCTCCACTTT
CASSAGQNYNSPLHF
>TRBV27|TRBD2|many|TRBJ2-5|17
TGTGCCAGCAGTGCCTTGCGGGGGGGGCGAGGTCAAGAGACCCAGTACTTC
CASSALRGGRGQETQYF
>TRBV4-2|NA|NA|TRBJ1-3|16
TGTGCCAGCAGCCAAGTCGGCAGGGGTTCTGGAAACACCATATATTTT
CASSQVGRGSGNTIYF
>TRBV19|NA|NA|TRBJ1-2|15
TGTGCCAGTAGTATCGGCGTAGGACAGCCCTATGGCTACACCTTC
CASSIGVGQPYGYTF
>TRBV7-6|TRBD2|NA|TRBJ2-1|14
TGTGCCAGCAGCTCCCGGACTAGCGGCCATGAGCAGTTCTTC
CASSSRTSGHEQFF
>TRBV7-2|NA|once|TRBJ2-1|15
TGTGCCAGCAGCTTAAGGCCGGGGGGCCTAGGAGAGCAGTTCTTC
CASSLRPGGLGEQFF
>TRBV27|TRBD2|NA|TRBJ2-1|15
TGTGCCAGCAGTTTCAAAGCGGGGGGGCGGAATGAGCAGTTCTTC
CASSFKAGGRNEQFF
>TRBV9|NA|NA|TRBJ1-2|16
TGTGCCAGCAGCGTAGGCCCCTCAACAGCTAACTATGGCTACACCTTC
CASSVGPSTANYGYTF